This entry lists 23 T cell receptor beta chains sequenced from one sample in a study of blood T cell repertoires in COVID-19. The protocol was immunoSEQ multiplex PCR, while the TCRdb copy is restricted to in-frame clones and leaves out a portion. The sample holds roughly 200,000 clones; 65% to 85% are singletons and the top ten take 4% to 5.5%. Sequencing was done on a sample of peripheral blood. These receptors originate from a man in his forties or fifties with active or convalescent COVID-19.

J is TRBJ1-2 and V is TRBV28; TRBD1 agrees at 8 bases. The V and J ends lost 5 bases and 7 bases, in that order; junction bases with no gene match: 9. CDR1 is MDHEN and CDR2 is SYDVKM in the germline V gene. The CDR3 consists of 14 residues. This CDR3 is CASSPGQGSAGYTF. CDR3 sequence (DNA): TGTGCCAGCAGTCCCGGACAGGGATCGGCTGGCTACACCTTC.

The chain joins TRBV7-2 to TRBJ2-7; 7 bases are shared with TRBD1. Losses at the gene ends were 4 bases for V and 2 bases for J; bases not matched to a gene: 5. This CDR3 is built from 14 residues. The germline CDR1 and CDR2 sequences are SGHTA and FQGNSA. The CDR3 is CASSSHRGPYEQYF. The CDR3, as DNA: TGTGCCAGCAGCTCCCACAGGGGACCCTACGAGCAGTACTTC.

The chain's CDR3 is CATGRLAGGPGTDTQYF. The CDR3 DNA is TGTGCCACTGGGAGACTAGCGGGGGGCCCTGGCACAGATACGCAGTATTTT. V and J are TRBV7-2 and TRBJ2-3, with 13 bases fitting TRBD2. Germline CDR1 reads SGHTA; CDR2 reads FQGNSA. The CDR3 length is 17 residues. V lost 10 bases to trimming and J lost 1 base; unmatched junction nucleotides: 11.

The chain is built from TRBV6-6 and TRBJ1-2, with D possibly TRBD1 on 5 matching bases. V was clipped by 6 bases and J by 6 bases, with 17 bases between them. The CDR3 covers 14 residues. CDR1 is MNHNY, CDR2 SVGAGI, per germline (reference sequence). In nucleotides, the CDR3 is TGTGCCAGCAGCGACAGCAGGAGACCGGATGGCTACACCTTC. The encoded protein is CASSDSRRPDGYTF.

Turning to this clone: The junction and the germline gene differ at one end; a read error may be behind it. The chain carries TRBV10-3 and TRBJ1-1; no firm D call. Germline-derived CDR1 and CDR2 are ENHRY and SYGVKD. The CDR3 is 11 amino acids. DNA of the CDR3: TGTGCCATCAGTTCCAACAATGAAGCTTTCTTT. Translating it yields CAISSNNEAFF.

Only a few counts were recorded for this clone. CDR3 residues: CASSPEVAPVENEQYF. CDR3 nucleotides: TGTGCCAGCAGCCCCGAAGTAGCGCCGGTAGAGAACGAGCAGTACTTC. The V gene is TRBV4-2, the J gene TRBJ2-7, with D maybe TRBD2 (5 bases). Trimming pared 4 bases from V and 5 bases from J, leaving 21 bases between. This CDR3 region has 16 residues. The germline CDR1 and CDR2 sequences are LGHNA and YNFKEQ.

The chain employs TRBV19 and TRBJ2-7; D may be TRBD1 (6 bases). Trimming took 5 bases from V and 3 from J, leaving 14 bases between them. Germline values: CDR1 LNHDA, CDR2 SQIVND (reference sequence). The length of the CDR3 is 14 residues. Written as DNA, the CDR3 is TGTGCCAGTAGTCCTCAGGGGCTGCACTACGAGCAGTACTTC. Its protein product is CASSPQGLHYEQYF.

V is TRBV27 and J is TRBJ1-2; no definite D call. V lost 3 bases, J lost 6 bases, and 11 bases lay in between. Germline CDR1 MNHEY, CDR2 SMNVEV (reference sequence). CDR3 length: 13 amino acids. The CDR3 spells CASSLGPANGYTF. CDR3 nucleotide sequence: TGTGCCAGCAGTTTGGGCCCAGCCAATGGCTACACCTTC.

The chain carries TRBV19 and TRBJ1-5, with 8 nucleotides matching TRBD1. V lost 4 bases, J lost 3 bases, and 8 bases stayed unmatched. CDR3 length: 16 residues. Germline loops: CDR1 LNHDA, CDR2 SQIVND (reference sequence). DNA for the CDR3: TGTGCCAGTAGTACCGAGGACAGGGCTCACAATCAGCCCCAGCATTTT. It codes for CASSTEDRAHNQPQHF.

The chain couples TRBV28 to TRBJ1-2, with 8 bases fitting TRBD1. The CDR3 has 15 residues. J was trimmed by 4 bases and V by 4 bases; bases with no gene match: 8. CDR1 is MDHEN and CDR2 is SYDVKM in the germline V gene. CDR3 nucleotide sequence: TGTGCCAGCAGTTCCCCCGGGGACAGGACCTATGGCTACACCTTC. The encoded protein is CASSSPGDRTYGYTF.

The chain has TRBV3-1 (or the pseudogene TRBV3-2) and TRBJ2-1, with 10 bases fitting TRBD2. V gave up 0 bases and J gave up 9 bases; unmatched junction bases: 8. Germline V CDR1 and CDR2: LGHDT, YNNKEL (reference sequence). CDR3 length: 16 amino acids. CDR3 DNA: TGTGCCAGCAGCCAAGATAGGAGCGGGGGGGCCACTGAGCAGTTCTTC. Its protein product is CASSQDRSGGATEQFF.

The rearrangement links TRBV7-9 to TRBJ1-2; D not certain. Germline loops: CDR1 SEHNR, CDR2 FQNEAQ (reference sequence). V lost 3 bases, J lost 6 bases, and 8 bases lay in between. The length of the CDR3 is 12 residues. The CDR3 loop reads CASSFKRDGYTF. The DNA for the CDR3 is TGTGCCAGCAGCTTTAAACGGGATGGCTACACCTTC.

This chain connects TRBV5-4 to TRBJ2-5; maybe TRBD2 (6 bases). Trimming took off 4 bases at V and 2 bases at J, with 9 bases between the two ends. The germline gives CDR1 SGHNT, CDR2 YYREEE (reference sequence). The CDR3 runs to 13 residues. Written as DNA, the CDR3 is TGTGCCAGCAGCGGGACTTCGCAAGAGACCCAGTACTTC. Protein product: CASSGTSQETQYF. Full variable domain (outside the CDR3, taken from reference TRBV5-4 and TRBJ2-5): ETGVTQSPTHLIKTRGQQVTLRCSSQSGHNTVSWYQQALGQGPQFIFQYYREEENGRGNFPPRFSGLQFPNYSSELNVNALELDDSALYLCASSGTSQETQYFGPGTRLLVL.

The chain links TRBV11-3 to TRBJ1-1; D not certain. CDR1 SGHNT and CDR2 YENEEA come from the germline V gene. The CDR3 covers 13 residues. Trimming took off 0 bases at V and 5 bases at J, with 7 bases between the two ends. The CDR3 here is CASSLDLTTEAFF. In DNA, the CDR3 is TGTGCCAGCAGCTTAGACCTGACAACTGAAGCTTTCTTT. Full variable domain (missing parts from reference TRBV11-3 and TRBJ1-1): EAGVVQSPRYKIIEKKQPVAFWCNPISGHNTLYWYLQNLGQGPELLIRYENEEAVDDSQLPKDRFSAERLKGVDSTLKIQPAELGDSAVYLCASSLDLTTEAFFGQGTRLTVV.

V gene TRBV4-1 combines with J gene TRBJ2-7, with D perhaps TRBD2 (6 bases). V lost 1 base to trimming and J lost 2 bases, with 12 bases between them. Germline CDR1 and CDR2: MGHRA and YSYEKL. The CDR3 spans 15 residues. CDR3: CASSQVSSGAYEQYF. The CDR3 nucleotides are TGCGCCAGCAGCCAAGTATCTTCGGGGGCCTACGAGCAGTACTTC.

The chain uses TRBV9 and TRBJ1-2, with 10 bases lining up with TRBD1. Germline trimming cut 4 bases from V and 7 bases from J; bases unmatched to any gene: 13. The CDR3 sequence is 16 residues long. Germline V CDR1 and CDR2: SGDLS, YYNGEE. The CDR3 reads CASSRGGQGLSRGYTF. The CDR3 bases are TGTGCCAGCAGCCGTGGGGGACAGGGGTTAAGTCGTGGCTACACCTTC.

For this clone: Other DNA sequences in this sample translate to the same CDR3. The chain combines TRBV30 with TRBJ1-5; no firm D call. Trimming pared 5 bases from V and 0 bases from J, leaving 8 bases between. The CDR3 is 13 residues long. CDR1 and CDR2 from the germline V gene are GTSNPN and SVGIG (reference sequence). CDR3 region: CAWSQDSNQPQHF. CDR3 bases: TGTGCCTGGTCGCAGGATAGCAATCAGCCCCAGCATTTT.

The rearrangement links TRBV30 to TRBJ1-6; TRBD1 might be the D (5 bases). CDR3 length equals 17 residues. The germline V and J ends were trimmed by 8 bases and 0 bases, with 20 bases remaining between them. Looked up from germline, CDR1 is GTSNPN and CDR2 is SVGIG (reference sequence). The CDR3 protein is CAGSARAGVSYNSPLHF. The CDR3 bases are TGTGCCGGATCAGCCCGCGCGGGGGTCTCCTATAATTCACCCCTCCACTTT.

This clone was seen just once. V usage is TRBV11-1 and J usage is TRBJ2-1; D is uncertain. CDR1 and CDR2 (germline): SGHAT, FQDESV (reference sequence). V was cut by 1 base and J by 9 bases, with 13 bases left in between. The length of the CDR3 is 14 residues. The CDR3 is CASSLVLGSSEQFF. In DNA, the CDR3 is TGTGCCAGCAGCTTAGTCCTCGGGTCCAGTGAGCAGTTCTTC.

V gene TRBV5-1 combines with J gene TRBJ1-2, with D possibly TRBD1 on 5 matching bases. The CDR3 totals 15 residues. CDR1 and CDR2 (germline): SGHRS, YFSETQ. V was trimmed by 3 bases and J by 4 bases, leaving 16 bases between them. For the CDR3, the DNA is TGCGCCAGCAGCTCGGGGGGTACAGGAGTCTATGGCTACACCTTC. It codes for CASSSGGTGVYGYTF.

V and J are TRBV24-1 and TRBJ1-1, with D possibly being TRBD1 (5 bases). The CDR3 extends over 16 amino acids. The germline V gene has CDR1 KGHDR and CDR2 SFDVKD. The germline V and J ends were trimmed by 4 bases and 0 bases, with 14 bases remaining between them. CDR3 in amino acids: CATSEPHPTVNTEAFF. CDR3 DNA sequence: TGTGCCACCAGTGAACCCCACCCGACAGTGAACACTGAAGCTTTCTTT.

The sample holds one count of this clone. The rearrangement joins TRBV13 to TRBJ2-3; D is perhaps TRBD1 (5 bases). Germline V CDR1 and CDR2: PRHDT, FYEKMQ (reference sequence). The V gene lost 5 bases and the J gene lost 2 bases, with 14 bases spanning the gap. CDR3 size: 15 residues. The CDR3 bases are TGTGCCAGCAGCCAGGGCGGCAGTTTCACAGATACGCAGTATTTT. Translating it yields CASSQGGSFTDTQYF.

The V and J genes are TRBV21-1 and TRBJ1-2; no DNA check was done on the table's D call, TRBD1. TRBV21-1 is described as a pseudogene. The CDR3 is 17 amino acids. CDR3 DNA: TGTGCCAGCAGCAAACGCGGAACTACAGGGGGCAACTATGGCTACACCTTC. Translating it yields CASSKRGTTGGNYGYTF.